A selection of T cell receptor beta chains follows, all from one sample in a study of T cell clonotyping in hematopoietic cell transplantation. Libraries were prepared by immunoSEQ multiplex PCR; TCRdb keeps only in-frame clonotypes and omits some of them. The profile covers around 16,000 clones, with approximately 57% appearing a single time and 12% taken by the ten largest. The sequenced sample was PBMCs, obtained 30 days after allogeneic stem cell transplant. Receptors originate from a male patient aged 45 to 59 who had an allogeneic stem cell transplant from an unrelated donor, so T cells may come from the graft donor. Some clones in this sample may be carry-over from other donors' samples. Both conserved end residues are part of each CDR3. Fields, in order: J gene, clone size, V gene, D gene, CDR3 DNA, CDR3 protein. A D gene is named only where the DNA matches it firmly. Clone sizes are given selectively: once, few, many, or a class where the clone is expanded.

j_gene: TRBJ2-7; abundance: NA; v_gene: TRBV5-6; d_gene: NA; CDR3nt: TGTGCCAGCAGCTTCTTACAGAGCTCCTACGAGCAGTACTTC; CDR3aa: CASSFLQSSYEQYF
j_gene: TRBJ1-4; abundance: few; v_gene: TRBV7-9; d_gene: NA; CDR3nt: TGTGCCAGCAGCTCAACGAGTTGGGGGGAAAAACTGTTTTTT; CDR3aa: CASSSTSWGEKLFF
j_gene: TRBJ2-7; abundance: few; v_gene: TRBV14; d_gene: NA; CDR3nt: TGTGCCAGCAGCCAAGCGCATCTCTACGAGCAGTACTTC; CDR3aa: CASSQAHLYEQYF
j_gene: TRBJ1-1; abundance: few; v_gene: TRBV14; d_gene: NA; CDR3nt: TGTGCCAGCAGCCAAGACTTTGGGGCGTGGAACACTGAAGCTTTCTTT; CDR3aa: CASSQDFGAWNTEAFF
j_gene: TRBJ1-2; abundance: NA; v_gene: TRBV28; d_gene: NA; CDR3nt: TGTGCCAGCAGTTTAGGTAGGGACTATGGCTACACCTTC; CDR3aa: CASSLGRDYGYTF
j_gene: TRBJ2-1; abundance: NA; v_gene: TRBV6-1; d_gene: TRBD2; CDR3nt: TGTGCCAGCAGTGAAATGGGACTAGCGGGGTACAATGAGCAGTTCTTC; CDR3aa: CASSEMGLAGYNEQFF
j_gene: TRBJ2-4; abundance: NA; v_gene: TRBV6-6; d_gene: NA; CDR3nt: TGTGCCAGCAGTTACCCCAGACAGGTAGCCAAAAACATTCAGTACTTC; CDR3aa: CASSYPRQVAKNIQYF
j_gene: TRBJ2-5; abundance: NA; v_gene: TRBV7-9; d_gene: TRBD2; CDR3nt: TGTGCCAGCAGCCCGGGACTAGCGGAAGAGACCCAGTACTTC; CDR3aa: CASSPGLAEETQYF
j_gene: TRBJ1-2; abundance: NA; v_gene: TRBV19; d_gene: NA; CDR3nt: TGTGCCAGTAGTCCTCAGAACAACTATGGCTACACCTTC; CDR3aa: CASSPQNNYGYTF
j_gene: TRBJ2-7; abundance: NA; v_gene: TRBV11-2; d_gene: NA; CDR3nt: TGTGCCAGCAGCTTTGGGGCTCTCGGGGAGCAGTACTTC; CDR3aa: CASSFGALGEQYF
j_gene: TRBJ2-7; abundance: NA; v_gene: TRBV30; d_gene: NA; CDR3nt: TGTGCCTGGAGTTACAGGGAAGACGGCGAGCAGTACTTC; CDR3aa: CAWSYREDGEQYF
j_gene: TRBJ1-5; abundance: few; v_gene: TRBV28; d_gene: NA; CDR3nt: TGTGCCAGCAGGTTATGGGACGGCCATAGCAATCAGCCCCAGCATTTT; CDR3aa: CASRLWDGHSNQPQHF
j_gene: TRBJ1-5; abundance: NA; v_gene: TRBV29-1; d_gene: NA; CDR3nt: TGCAGCGTTGGGCAGGCTAGCAATCAGCCCCAGCATTTT; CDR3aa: CSVGQASNQPQHF
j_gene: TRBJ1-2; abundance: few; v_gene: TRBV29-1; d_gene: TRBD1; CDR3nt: TGCAGCGCCTTACAGGGGAATGGCTACACCTTC; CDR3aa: CSALQGNGYTF
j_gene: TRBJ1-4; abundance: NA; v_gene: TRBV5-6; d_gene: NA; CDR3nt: TGTGCCAGCAGCTTGGGACAGCCAGGCGTCGGACTGTTTTTT; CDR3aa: CASSLGQPGVGLFF
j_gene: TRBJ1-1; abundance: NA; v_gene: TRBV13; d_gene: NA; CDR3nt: TGTGCCAGCAGCTCCTGGGGGCAGGATGAAGCTTTCTTT; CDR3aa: CASSSWGQDEAFF
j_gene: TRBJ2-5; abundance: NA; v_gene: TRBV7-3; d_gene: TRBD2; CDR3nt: TGTGCCAGCAGCCGGGGGAGGGGAGAGACCCAGTACTTC; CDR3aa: CASSRGRGETQYF
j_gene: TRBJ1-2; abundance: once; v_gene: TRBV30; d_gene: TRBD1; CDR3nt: TGTGCCTGGAGATCTCGTGGGACAGAAAGCTACACCTTC; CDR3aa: CAWRSRGTESYTF
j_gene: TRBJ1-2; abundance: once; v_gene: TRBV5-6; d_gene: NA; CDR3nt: TGTGCCAGCAGCTCGGTATCAGCCTATGGCTACACCTTC; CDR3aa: CASSSVSAYGYTF
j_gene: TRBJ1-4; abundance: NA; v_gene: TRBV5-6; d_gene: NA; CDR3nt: TGTGCCAGCAGCTTGAGGAGGGAAAAACTGTTTTTT; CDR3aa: CASSLRREKLFF
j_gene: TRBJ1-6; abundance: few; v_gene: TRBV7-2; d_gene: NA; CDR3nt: TGTGCCAGCAGCCCCATGGGGGGTGACAATTCACCCCTCCACTTT; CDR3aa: CASSPMGGDNSPLHF
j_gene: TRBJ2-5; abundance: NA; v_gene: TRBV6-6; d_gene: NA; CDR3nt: TGTGCCAGCAGTACCAGGACTCGCCGGCGGGAGACCCAGTACTTC; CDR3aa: CASSTRTRRRETQYF
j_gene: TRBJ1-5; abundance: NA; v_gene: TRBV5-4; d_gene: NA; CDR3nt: TGTGCCAGCAGCTTGGACAGGGATCAGCCCCAGCATTTT; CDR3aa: CASSLDRDQPQHF
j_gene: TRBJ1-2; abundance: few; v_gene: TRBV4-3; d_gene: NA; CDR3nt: TGCGCCAGCAGCCAATGGAGGCAGGATAACTATGGCTACACCTTC; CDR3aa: CASSQWRQDNYGYTF
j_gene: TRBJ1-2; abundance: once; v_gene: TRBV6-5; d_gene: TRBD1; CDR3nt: TGTGCCAGCAGTTACACCGGACAGGGGAGGATCTATGGCTACACCTTC; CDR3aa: CASSYTGQGRIYGYTF
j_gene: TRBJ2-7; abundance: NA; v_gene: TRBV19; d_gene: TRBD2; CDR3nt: TGTGCCAGTAGTATCTCGACTAGCGGGAGGGGGAACTCCTACGAGCAGTACTTC; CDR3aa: CASSISTSGRGNSYEQYF
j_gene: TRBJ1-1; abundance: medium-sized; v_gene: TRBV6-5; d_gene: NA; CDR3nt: TGTGCCAGCAGTTACTACCCAGGGCGGGGGACTGAAGCTTTCTTT; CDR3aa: CASSYYPGRGTEAFF
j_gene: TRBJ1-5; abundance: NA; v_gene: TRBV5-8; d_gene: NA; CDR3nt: TGTGCCAGCAGCTTGGTGGGTGCGGCTCACGGACCCCAGCATTTT; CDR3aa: CASSLVGAAHGPQHF
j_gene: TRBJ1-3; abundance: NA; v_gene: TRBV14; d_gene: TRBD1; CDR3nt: TGTGCCAGCGCTCAGGGGGTTAGACGAAACACCATATATTTT; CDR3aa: CASAQGVRRNTIYF
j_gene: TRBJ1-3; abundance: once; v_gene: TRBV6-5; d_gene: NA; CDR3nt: TGTGCCAGCAGTTACGGGGGTGTTTCTGGAAACACCATATATTTT; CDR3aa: CASSYGGVSGNTIYF
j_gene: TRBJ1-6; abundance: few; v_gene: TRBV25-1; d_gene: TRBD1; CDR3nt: TGTGCCAGCAGTGGCGGGACAGACAGCTCCTATAATTCACCCCTCCACTTT; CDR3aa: CASSGGTDSSYNSPLHF
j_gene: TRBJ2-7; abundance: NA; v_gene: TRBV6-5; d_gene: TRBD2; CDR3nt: TGTGCCAGCAGTTACTCGGGACTAGCGGGGCGCGACGAGCAGTACTTC; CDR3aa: CASSYSGLAGRDEQYF
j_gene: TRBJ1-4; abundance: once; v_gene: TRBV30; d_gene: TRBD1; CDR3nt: TGTGCCTGGAGTACGACAGGGGTCAGTGAAAAACTGTTTTTT; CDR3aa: CAWSTTGVSEKLFF
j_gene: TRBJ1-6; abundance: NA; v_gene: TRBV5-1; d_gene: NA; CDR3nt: TGCGCCAGCAGCTCACGGGACGGCACGAATTCACCCCTCCACTTT; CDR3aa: CASSSRDGTNSPLHF
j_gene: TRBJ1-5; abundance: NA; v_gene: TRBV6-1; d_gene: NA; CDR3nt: TGTGCCAGCGAGGGGGGGCGGGGCAATCAGCCCCAGCATTTT; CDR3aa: CASEGGRGNQPQHF
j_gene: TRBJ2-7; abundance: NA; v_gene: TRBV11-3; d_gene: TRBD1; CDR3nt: TGTGCCAGCAGCTCTGGGACAGGGGTTTCGGGACTTACCTTCTACGAGCAGTACTTC; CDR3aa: CASSSGTGVSGLTFYEQYF
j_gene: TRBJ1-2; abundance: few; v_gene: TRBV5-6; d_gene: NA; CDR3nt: TGTGCCAGCAGCCTACGTGGTAACTATGGCTACACCTTC; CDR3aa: CASSLRGNYGYTF
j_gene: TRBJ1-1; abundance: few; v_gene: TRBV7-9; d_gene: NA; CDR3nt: TGTGCCAGCAGCTTGACAGTGGCAAAAGCTTTCTTT; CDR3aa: CASSLTVAKAFF
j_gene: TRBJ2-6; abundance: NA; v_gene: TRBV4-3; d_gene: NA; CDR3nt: TGCGCCAGCAGCCAAGGGTTAGGGTCGACTGGGGCCAACGTCCTGACTTTC; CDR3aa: CASSQGLGSTGANVLTF
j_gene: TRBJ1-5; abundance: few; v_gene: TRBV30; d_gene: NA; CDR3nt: TGTGCCTGGACAGGCGGTAACAATCAGCCCCAGCATTTT; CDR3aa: CAWTGGNNQPQHF
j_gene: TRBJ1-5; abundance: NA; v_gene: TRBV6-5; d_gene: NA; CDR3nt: TGTGCCAGCAGTTACGGACCAGCCGGACAGCCCCAGCATTTT; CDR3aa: CASSYGPAGQPQHF
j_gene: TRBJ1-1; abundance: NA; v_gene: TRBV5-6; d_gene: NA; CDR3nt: TGTGCCAGCAGCCGGAGGAGGGCCTTCACTGAAGCTTTCTTT; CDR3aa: CASSRRRAFTEAFF
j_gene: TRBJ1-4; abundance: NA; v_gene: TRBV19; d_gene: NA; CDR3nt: TGTGCCAGTAGTATGAGGGGAGTGCTTCAGGCTAATGAAAAACTGTTTTTT; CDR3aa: CASSMRGVLQANEKLFF
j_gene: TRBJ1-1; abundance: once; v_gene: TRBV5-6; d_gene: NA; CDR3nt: TGTGCCAGCAGTGTATCTAGGGGGATCACTGAAGCTTTCTTT; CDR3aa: CASSVSRGITEAFF
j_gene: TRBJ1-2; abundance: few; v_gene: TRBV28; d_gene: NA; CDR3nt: TGTGCCAGCTCCGGTGGGGTGGGGCACTATGGCTACACCTTC; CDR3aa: CASSGGVGHYGYTF
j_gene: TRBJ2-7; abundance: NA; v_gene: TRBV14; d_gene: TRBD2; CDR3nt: TGTGCCAGCAGCCAAGAGGGACTAGCGGACTACTCCTACGAGCAGTACTTC; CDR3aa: CASSQEGLADYSYEQYF
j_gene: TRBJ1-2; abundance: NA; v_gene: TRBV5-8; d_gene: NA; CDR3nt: TGTGCCAGCAGCTTGGTTGAGCCCCTCTATGGCTACACCTTC; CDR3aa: CASSLVEPLYGYTF
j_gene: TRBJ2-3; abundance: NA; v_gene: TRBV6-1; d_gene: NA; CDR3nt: TGTGCCAGCAGTCCCGGGACTTCCGCAGATACGCAGTATTTT; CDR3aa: CASSPGTSADTQYF
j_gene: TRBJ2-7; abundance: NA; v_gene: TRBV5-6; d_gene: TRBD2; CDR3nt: TGTGCCAGCGCCCGAGGGACTAACTACGAGCAGTACTTC; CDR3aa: CASARGTNYEQYF
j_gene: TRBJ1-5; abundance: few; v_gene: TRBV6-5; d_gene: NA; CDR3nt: TGTGCCAGCAGTTACGCCCGAGGCAATCAGCCCCAGCATTTT; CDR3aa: CASSYARGNQPQHF
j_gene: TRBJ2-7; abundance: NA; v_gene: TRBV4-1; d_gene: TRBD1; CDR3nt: TGCGCCAGCAGCCCGGGACAGGCAAGCTCCTACGAGCAGTACTTC; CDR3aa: CASSPGQASSYEQYF
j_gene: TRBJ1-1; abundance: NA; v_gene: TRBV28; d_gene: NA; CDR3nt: TGTGCCAGCAGATGGGATCGGCGGGGCACTGAAGCTTTCTTT; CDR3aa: CASRWDRRGTEAFF
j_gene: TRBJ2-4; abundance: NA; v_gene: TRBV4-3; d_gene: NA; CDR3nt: TGCGCCAGCAGCCAGTCGGGGGTTAACATTCAGTACTTC; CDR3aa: CASSQSGVNIQYF